The sequence of this T cell receptor (beta chain) was determined in a study of shared clonotypes between healthy human individuals. This CDR3 has 13 residues. The germline V gene has CDR1 SNHLY and CDR2 FYNNEI. V lost 2 bases and J lost 4, with 8 bases in between. Repertoires were generated with immunoSEQ multiplex PCR, while TCRdb's copy carries only in-frame clones and drops some. Of 1,400,000 or so clones listed, about 98.5% are singletons. The clonotype was recovered from a man aged 30-40 years in good health. The rearrangement links TRBV2 to TRBJ1-2; D perhaps matches TRBD1 (5 bases). The sample was naive CD4+ T cells sorted from blood. Subset here: CD45RA+ positively selected. CDR3 residues: CASSERGLYGYTF. As DNA, the CDR3 is TGTGCCAGCAGTGAAAGGGGCCTCTATGGCTACACCTTC.